This T cell receptor beta chain was recorded in a study of T cells in Graves' hyperthyroidism and ophthalmopathy. Findings and limits, study-wide: In the blood, most expanded thyroid clonotypes above 0.001 appeared as well. Model predictions of ophthalmopathy came a median approximately 6.2 months before onset.

The ends were cut back, 0 bases at V and 3 bases at J, with 12 bases in the middle. CDR1 is MNHEY, CDR2 SMNVEV, per germline (reference sequence). CDR3 length: 15 residues. The source material, RNA transcripts, was used to amplify TCR beta CDR3 regions. Using the HTBI primer set, a first-round RT-PCR was run on the TCR CDR3. TCRdb recomputed calls from the multiplex PCR reads with MiXCR, one row per CDR3 protein. Of about 610,000 distinct CDR3 sequences detected, roughly 15% appear once; the ten largest clones hold 3.5% to 4.5%. Comments on this clonotype: What it binds is unknown.

10 ml of fresh peripheral blood supplied the PBMCs. The source material was blood. This chain connects TRBV27 to TRBJ2-7; D unclear. This clonotype originated in a woman aged 40 to 50 with Graves' ophthalmopathy. The CDR3 loop reads CASSLSGVHFYEQYF. CDR3 sequence (DNA): TGTGCCAGCAGTTTATCTGGGGTACATTTCTACGAGCAGTACTTC.